This T cell receptor beta chain was documented in a study of blood T cell repertoires in COVID-19. The overall study: From the United States, Italy and Spain came samples of acute and convalescent COVID-19.

This clone has just a few counts. The assay was immunoSEQ multiplex PCR, and TCRdb's table has in-frame clones only and misses some. The sample lists a few hundred thousand clones, 84% occurring once. The CDR3 runs 15 residues. Trimming stripped 4 bases from V and 0 bases from J, with 11 bases between. The germline gives CDR1 SGHTS, CDR2 YDEGEE. The chain links TRBV5-8 to TRBJ1-5; D uncertain. Sequenced sample: peripheral blood. This receptor was obtained from a person aged 70 to 85 with COVID-19, enrolled during active disease. CDR3 loop: CASSPMRLSNQPQHF. CDR3 in DNA: TGTGCCAGCAGCCCAATGCGGCTTAGCAATCAGCCCCAGCATTTT.